This T cell receptor beta chain emerged from a study of Graves' ophthalmopathy and Graves' hyperthyroidism (dated by TCRdb to about 2018). Notes on the research overall: Hyperthyroidism was considered stable if no progression to ophthalmopathy occurred within 18 months of follow-up. To tell Graves' ophthalmopathy apart from Graves' hyperthyroidism, and to predict which patients would progress to ophthalmopathy, the study relied on TCR beta repertoire signatures. In total, 135 blood samples were TCR-sequenced: fewer than 50 ophthalmopathy, about 75 hyperthyroidism and some 17 hyperthyroidism-to-ophthalmopathy patients. To explore V-J signatures distinguishing ophthalmopathy from hyperthyroidism, a discovery set of under 110 patients (roughly 45 ophthalmopathy, roughly 56 stable hyperthyroidism) was enrolled. For independent validation, a separate cohort was made up of approximately 19 hyperthyroidism patients plus 17 patients who later progressed from hyperthyroidism to ophthalmopathy. In roughly 6 hyperthyroidism patients, the T-cell repertoires found in thyroid tissue were compared with those found in blood. Following sampling, methimazole starting at 30 mg daily was administered to hyperthyroidism patients, and high-dose intravenous methylprednisolone was administered to ophthalmopathy patients.

From cysteine to phenylalanine, the CDR3 is 15 amino acids long. Solely the CDR3 DNA is kept, with 45 bases framed from the first base. The V end gives up 4 bases and the J end 2 bases, leaving 7 bases in the junction not matched to a gene. From the germline V gene, CDR1 is SGHRS and CDR2 is YFSETQ. On the study overall, not on this receptor specifically: In validation, the model predicted ophthalmopathy progression with 70.59% sensitivity and 72% to 80% specificity; around twelve predicted patients were CT-confirmed with GO in a median of about 6.2 months. Sample size was not predetermined statistically, and investigators were not blinded to group allocation. Most expanded thyroid clonotypes with a frequency above 0.001 also appeared in blood, which suggests that blood repertoires may reflect the immune response in the thyroid. In cross-validation, the 13-signature model distinguished ophthalmopathy from stable hyperthyroidism with about 89% sensitivity and roughly 81% specificity, while in the test set the corresponding values were about 80% and 75%.

The hyperthyroidism patients were 18 to 65 years old and newly diagnosed, with a disease duration of less than 2 months. Patients with other autoimmune diseases, uncontrolled infections, pregnancy or lactation were excluded from the study. Diagnosis was based on clinical symptoms, serum thyroxine, TRAb, thyroid ultrasound and orbital computed tomography. Trizol reagent was used to extract the total RNA, and its quality was then checked on an Agilent 2100 Bioanalyzer. For repertoire sequencing, the TCR beta CDR3 regions were amplified from RNA transcripts. The first round was an RT-PCR using HTBI primers with the Qiagen OneStep RT-PCR kit, and this first round was followed by a second-round multiplex PCR, then size selection and purification. Libraries were sequenced paired-end with 100 bp reads on an Illumina HiSeq2000. On the study's bioinformatics: SOAPnuke was used to process the reads, throwing out any read that had adapters, had uncalled bases, had a mean Phred below 15, or lacked an exact constant-primer or identifier match. COPE v1.2.5 was used to merge the high-quality paired reads. Unique nucleotide sequences were defined as clonotypes and aligned to IMGT TRB V, D and J references using MiTCR v1.1. The analysis was limited to V-J combinations with a frequency above 0.0001, which together covered more than 99% of repertoires. For each V-J combination, a TCR clonal expansion and chaos score was defined as the ratio of F50 clonal expansion to chaos observed in the TCRdist matrix. Welch's t-statistics and random forest were used to reduce features to about 13 V-J combinations, which were fed into a naive Bayes classifier. The similarity between thyroid and blood repertoires was quantified using the Morisita-Horn index. The public reads were reprocessed in TCRdb via fastp at Q25 and MiXCR, keeping in-frame beta chains. All rows with the same CDR3 protein become a single entry with the most common DNA and genes. The V and J calls come from TCRdb's annotation, not from the publication. This sample has over a million distinct CDR3 sequences in its table, and 35% to 45% of those were observed once. The ten largest clones capture 11% of the sample.

Concerning this clonotype: The antigen it binds to is not known. No per-base quality is available; no much larger clone lies one base away.

The sample was peripheral blood or thyroid tissue (not recorded which). This receptor was taken from an adult man with Graves' hyperthyroidism. The V and J genes are TRBV5-1 and TRBJ2-5, with TRBD2 identical over 8 junction bases. The nucleotide sequence is TGCGCCAGCAGCGCGGGGGGAACAGAGCAAGAGACCCAGTACTTC. This gives the protein CASSAGGTEQETQYF.